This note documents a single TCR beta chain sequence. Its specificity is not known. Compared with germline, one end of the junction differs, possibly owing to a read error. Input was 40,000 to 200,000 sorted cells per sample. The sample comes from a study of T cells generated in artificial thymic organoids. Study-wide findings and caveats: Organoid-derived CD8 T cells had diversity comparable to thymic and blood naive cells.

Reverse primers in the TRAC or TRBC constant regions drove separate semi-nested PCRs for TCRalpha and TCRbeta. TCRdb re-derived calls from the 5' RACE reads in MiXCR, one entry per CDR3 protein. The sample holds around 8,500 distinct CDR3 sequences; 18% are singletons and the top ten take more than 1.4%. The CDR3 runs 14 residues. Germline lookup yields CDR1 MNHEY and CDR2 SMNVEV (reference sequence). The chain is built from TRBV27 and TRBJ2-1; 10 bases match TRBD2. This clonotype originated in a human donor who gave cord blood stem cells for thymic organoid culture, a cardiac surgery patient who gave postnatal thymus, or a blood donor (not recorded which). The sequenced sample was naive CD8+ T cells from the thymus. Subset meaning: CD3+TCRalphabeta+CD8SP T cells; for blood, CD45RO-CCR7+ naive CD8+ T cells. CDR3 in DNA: TGTGCCAGCGTAGCGGGAGGTTCCTGCAATGAGCAGTTCTTC. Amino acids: CASVAGGSCNEQFF.